These 2 T cell receptor beta chains came from one sample sequenced in a study of T cells in women clearing cervical HPV infection. Produced via immunoSEQ multiplex PCR; TCRdb's table is partial and in-frame only. The listing records roughly 30,000 clones. The sequenced sample consisted of blood buffy coat. These receptors were collected from a woman aged 18-70 years with a cervical HPV16 infection that either progressed to CIN3+ or cleared (not recorded which).

Details on this clone: The sequence runs out 3 residues before the end of the CDR3; the remainder is reconstructed from the germline J gene. The V gene is TRBV7-6, the J gene TRBJ2-7, with 7 bases matching TRBD1. There are 14 residues in the CDR3. J lost 5 bases, V lost 5 bases, and 9 bases had no gene match. From germline, CDR1 is SGHVS and CDR2 FNYEAQ. The sequenced part of the CDR3 DNA is TGTGCCAGCAGCGGCTGGGACAGACCCCACGAG. It translates to CASSGWDRPHE. The complete CDR3 protein is CASSGWDRPHEQYF.

With regard to this clone: Coverage ceases 3 residues before the CDR3 finishes, and the germline J gene fills in the end. The rearrangement uses TRBV7-9 and TRBJ1-2, with no clear D. CDR1 and CDR2 from the germline V gene are SEHNR and FQNEAQ (reference sequence). The CDR3 is made up of 14 amino acids. The sequenced part of the CDR3 DNA is TGTGCCAGCAGCCCTAGCGGACCCCACAATGAC. It is translated as CASSPSGPHND. The full-length CDR3 reads as CASSPSGPHNDYTF.